In its sample, the clone carrying this T cell receptor (beta chain) was seen many times. Antigen unknown. The read is 3 residues too short to cover the CDR3 end, so that end is filled in from the germline J gene. The data were taken from a study of T cell clonality in common variable immunodeficiency. V gave up 1 base and J gave up 9 bases, with 16 bases separating them. Looked up from germline, CDR1 is SGHVS and CDR2 is FQNEAQ. The CDR3 runs to 15 residues. Sequencing was performed with immunoSEQ multiplex PCR; in TCRdb, only in-frame clones are kept and a portion is missing. The table lists tens of thousands of clones, with no singletons. General study findings and limits: CVID patient heterogeneity limited repertoire-clinical complication correlations.

J is TRBJ2-1 and V is TRBV7-8; D might be TRBD2 (7 bases). Sequencing was carried out using peripheral blood mononuclear cells. The TCR sequence derives from a person between 18 and 75 years old in good health. The covered CDR3 bases are TGTGCCAGCAGCTTAGAGGGGGGGTCAATCACTGAG. Its translation is CASSLEGGSITE. The entire CDR3 is CASSLEGGSITEQFF.